This T cell receptor beta chain is drawn from a study of blood T cell repertoires in COVID-19. Background on the study: Whether acute or convalescent, the COVID-19 samples came from the United States, Italy and Spain. Nucleic acid was either cDNA or gDNA, and it came from T cells, B-cell-depleted T cells, or PBMCs.

Those who participated ranged in age from roughly 18 to 100 years and resided in about two dozen US areas. Membership in each cohort depended on participant-reported clinical history. Repertoires were generated with immunoSEQ multiplex PCR, while TCRdb's copy carries only in-frame clones and drops some. The table shows roughly 280,000 clones, with roughly 90% occurring only once. This CDR3 has 13 amino acids. Looked up from germline, CDR1 is LGHDT and CDR2 is YNNKEL (reference sequence). The trim removed 3 bases at V and 7 bases at J, leaving 3 bases unmatched. The sequenced material came from PBMCs or T cells enriched from blood (not recorded which). This chain links TRBV3-1 (or the pseudogene TRBV3-2) with TRBJ1-1; the match to TRBD1 covers 9 bases. The origin of this receptor is a woman in her forties or fifties who had recovered from COVID-19. CDR3 sequence (DNA): TGTGCCAGCAGCCAGGGGACAGGGTTTGAAGCTTTCTTT. Translation gives CASSQGTGFEAFF.